The 8 T cell receptor beta chains reported below all come from one sample, sequenced in a study of PD-L1 blockade in urothelial cancer. Time point described: pretreatment peripheral blood. Profiling relied on immunoSEQ multiplex PCR, and the TCRdb table lists in-frame clones only, not all of them. The sample consists of some 20,000 clones, around nine tenths of them appearing once. The sequences come from PBMCs, collected around atezolizumab (anti-PD-L1) treatment. Receptors were obtained from a man between 65 and 85 years old with urothelial cancer.

The chain uses TRBV6-1 and TRBJ2-6, with D unclear. The CDR3 extends over 15 amino acids. V shed 1 base and J shed 0 bases, with 4 bases lying between them. The germline V gene has CDR1 MNHNS and CDR2 SASEGT. CDR3 residues: CASSEDSSGANVLTF. CDR3 coding DNA: TGTGCCAGCAGTGAAGACAGCTCTGGGGCCAACGTCCTGACTTTC.

The chain joins TRBV18 to TRBJ1-2; no definite D call. V was pared by 4 bases and J by 7 bases, with 16 bases between. Germline lookup yields CDR1 KGHSH and CDR2 LQKENI. This CDR3 is built from 14 residues. The CDR3 DNA reads TGTGCCAGCTCACTTGCGGAGTCGGATCGTGGCTACACCTTC. It specifies CASSLAESDRGYTF.

The V and J genes are TRBV10-3 and TRBJ2-7, with D perhaps TRBD2 (5 bases). The CDR3 runs to 15 residues. Germline CDR1 is ENHRY and CDR2 is SYGVKD. The V gene lost 11 bases and the J gene lost 4 bases, with 24 bases spanning the gap. This chain's CDR3 is CALTSIASNLYEQYF. The CDR3 DNA sequence: TGTGCCCTCACTTCTATAGCGTCCAACCTGTACGAGCAGTACTTC.

V gene TRBV7-2 combines with J gene TRBJ2-3, with D possibly matching TRBD2 (5 bases). The germline V gene encodes CDR1 SGHTA and CDR2 FQGNSA. Trimming removed 3 bases at V and 0 bases at J, with 13 bases between. This CDR3 has 16 residues. The CDR3 spells CASSLGSGASTDTQYF. In nucleotides, the CDR3 is TGTGCCAGCAGCTTGGGGAGCGGTGCTAGCACAGATACGCAGTATTTT.

This clone appeared once. The rearrangement links TRBV7-9 to TRBJ1-4; TRBD1 matches 12 bases. This CDR3 has 17 amino acids. The germline V gene encodes CDR1 SEHNR and CDR2 FQNEAQ (reference sequence). Trimming at V came to 5 bases and at J to 3 bases, leaving 7 bases not matched to a gene. Written as DNA, the CDR3 is TGTGCCAGCAGCACTACCGGGACAGGGGGCTCTAATGAAAAACTGTTTTTT. This codes for CASSTTGTGGSNEKLFF.

The genes are TRBV4-1 and TRBJ2-4, with D unclear. Trimming cost V 0 bases and J 6 bases, with 9 bases left between them. Germline loops: CDR1 MGHRA, CDR2 YSYEKL. The length of the CDR3 is 14 residues. The CDR3 DNA sequence: TGCGCCAGCAGCCAAGATACCACAGCAAACATTCAGTACTTC. Its translation is CASSQDTTANIQYF.

This clone was recorded once. This rearrangement joins TRBV25-1 to TRBJ1-1, with 7 bases aligning to TRBD1. CDR3 length equals 15 residues. The ends lost 3 bases at V and 1 base at J; junction bases unmatched: 5. CDR1 MGHDK and CDR2 SYGVNS come from the germline V gene. The CDR3 region is CASSERQGWNTEAFF. The CDR3 bases are TGTGCCAGCAGTGAGAGACAGGGATGGAACACTGAAGCTTTCTTT.

The rearrangement links TRBV2 to TRBJ2-7, with a weak D call TRBD1 (6 bases). The CDR3 is made up of 16 amino acids. Germline values: CDR1 SNHLY, CDR2 FYNNEI. The ends were cut back, 7 bases at V and 4 bases at J, with 23 bases in the middle. The CDR3 loop is CASKRGRADQGYEQYF. The CDR3 bases are TGTGCCAGCAAACGGGGCCGGGCGGACCAGGGGTACGAGCAGTACTTC. The variable domain in full, completed from reference TRBV2 and TRBJ2-7, reads EPEVTQTPSHQVTQMGQEVILRCVPISNHLYFYWYRQILGQKVEFLVSFYNNEISEKSEIFDDQFSVERPDGSNFTLKIRSTKLEDSAMYFCASKRGRADQGYEQYFGPGTRLTVT.